This T cell receptor beta chain was sequenced during a study of CD4 T cells in relation to SARS-CoV-2 and coronaviruses. Study-level information: Convalescent patients were roughly eight males and a few females; two were Hispanic.

This CDR3 comprises 11 residues. Trimming left V 6 bases short and J 6 bases short, with 7 bases between. Germline CDR1 is MNHEY and CDR2 is SVGAGI. Uncultured naive and memory CD4+ T cells supplied DNA for deep TCR-beta sequencing. Assay: immunoSEQ multiplex PCR; the TCRdb copy retains only in-frame clones and omits some. The data contain more than 30,000 clones, roughly 85% of them singletons. Source material: memory CD4+ T cells from PBMCs. J is TRBJ2-3 and V is TRBV6-5; D perhaps matches TRBD2 (5 bases). The sequence derives from an adult with COVID-19. The CDR3 here is CASSRGDTQYF. In DNA form, the CDR3 reads TGTGCCAGCAGCCGCGGGGATACGCAGTATTTT.